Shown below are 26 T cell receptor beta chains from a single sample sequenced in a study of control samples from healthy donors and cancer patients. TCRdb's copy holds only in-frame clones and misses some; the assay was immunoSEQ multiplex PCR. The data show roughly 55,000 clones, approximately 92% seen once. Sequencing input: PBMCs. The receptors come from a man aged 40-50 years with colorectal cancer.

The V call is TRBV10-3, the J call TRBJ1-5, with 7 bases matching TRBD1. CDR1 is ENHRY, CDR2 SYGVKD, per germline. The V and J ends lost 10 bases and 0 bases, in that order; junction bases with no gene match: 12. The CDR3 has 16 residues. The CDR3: CATRLTGTDSNQPQHF. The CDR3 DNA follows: TGTGCCACCCGATTAACCGGGACAGATAGCAATCAGCCCCAGCATTTT.

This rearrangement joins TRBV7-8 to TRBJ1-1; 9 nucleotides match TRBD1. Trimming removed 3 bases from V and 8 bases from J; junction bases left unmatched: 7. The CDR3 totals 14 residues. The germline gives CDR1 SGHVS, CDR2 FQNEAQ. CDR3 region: CASSFTGGVKEAFF. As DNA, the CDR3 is TGTGCCAGCAGCTTTACAGGGGGCGTGAAAGAAGCTTTCTTT.

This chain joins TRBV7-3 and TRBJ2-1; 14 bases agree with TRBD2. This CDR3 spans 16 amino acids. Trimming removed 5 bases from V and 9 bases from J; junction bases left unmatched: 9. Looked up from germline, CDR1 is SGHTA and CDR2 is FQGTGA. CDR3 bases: TGTGCCAGCAGCCACTACGGGACTAGCGGGGGAACTGAGCAGTTCTTC. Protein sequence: CASSHYGTSGGTEQFF.

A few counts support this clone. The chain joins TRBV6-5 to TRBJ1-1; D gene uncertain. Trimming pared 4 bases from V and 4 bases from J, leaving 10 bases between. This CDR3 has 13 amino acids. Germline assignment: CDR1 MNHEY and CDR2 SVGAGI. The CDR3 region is CASSSYLSTEAFF. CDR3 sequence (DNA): TGTGCCAGCAGTTCTTACTTGTCCACTGAAGCTTTCTTT.

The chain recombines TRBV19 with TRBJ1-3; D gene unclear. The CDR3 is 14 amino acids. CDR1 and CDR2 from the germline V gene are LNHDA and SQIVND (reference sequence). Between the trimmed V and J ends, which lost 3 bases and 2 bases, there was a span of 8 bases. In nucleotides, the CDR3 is TGTGCCAGTAGTATCCGAGGAACTGGAAACACCATATATTTT. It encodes CASSIRGTGNTIYF.

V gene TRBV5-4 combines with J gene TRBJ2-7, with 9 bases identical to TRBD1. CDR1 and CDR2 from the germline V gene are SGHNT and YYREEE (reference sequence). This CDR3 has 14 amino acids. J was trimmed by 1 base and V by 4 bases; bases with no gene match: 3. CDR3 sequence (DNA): TGTGCCAGCAGCCCAGGACAGGGGTCCTACGAGCAGTACTTC. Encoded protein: CASSPGQGSYEQYF. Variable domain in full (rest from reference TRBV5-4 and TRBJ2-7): ETGVTQSPTHLIKTRGQQVTLRCSSQSGHNTVSWYQQALGQGPQFIFQYYREEENGRGNFPPRFSGLQFPNYSSELNVNALELDDSALYLCASSPGQGSYEQYFGPGTRLTVT.

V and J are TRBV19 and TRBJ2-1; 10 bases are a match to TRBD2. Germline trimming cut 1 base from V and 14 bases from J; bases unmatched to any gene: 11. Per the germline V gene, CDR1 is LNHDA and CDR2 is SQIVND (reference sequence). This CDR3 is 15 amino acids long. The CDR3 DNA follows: TGTGCCAGTAGTATAGCCCCGGGACTAGCGCCGGCGGAGTTCTTC. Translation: CASSIAPGLAPAEFF.

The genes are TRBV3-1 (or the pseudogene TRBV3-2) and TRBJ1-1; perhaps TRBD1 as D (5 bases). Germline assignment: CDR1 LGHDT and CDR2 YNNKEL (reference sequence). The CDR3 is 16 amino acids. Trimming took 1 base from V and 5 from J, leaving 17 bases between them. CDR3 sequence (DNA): TGTGCCAGCAGCCAAGTGGCGGGGGGTTTTAGGACTGAAGCTTTCTTT. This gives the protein CASSQVAGGFRTEAFF.

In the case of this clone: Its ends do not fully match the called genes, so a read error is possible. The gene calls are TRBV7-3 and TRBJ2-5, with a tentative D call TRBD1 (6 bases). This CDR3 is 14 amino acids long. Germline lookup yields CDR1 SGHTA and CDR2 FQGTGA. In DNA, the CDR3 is TGTGCCAGCAGCATAACAGGGTTCGGAGAGACCCAGTACTTC. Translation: CASSITGFGETQYF.

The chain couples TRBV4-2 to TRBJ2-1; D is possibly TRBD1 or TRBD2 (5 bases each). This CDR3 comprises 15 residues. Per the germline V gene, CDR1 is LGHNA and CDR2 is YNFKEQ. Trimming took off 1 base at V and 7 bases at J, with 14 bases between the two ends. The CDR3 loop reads CASSQVWGTPNEQFF. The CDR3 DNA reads TGTGCCAGCAGCCAAGTCTGGGGGACGCCGAATGAGCAGTTCTTC.

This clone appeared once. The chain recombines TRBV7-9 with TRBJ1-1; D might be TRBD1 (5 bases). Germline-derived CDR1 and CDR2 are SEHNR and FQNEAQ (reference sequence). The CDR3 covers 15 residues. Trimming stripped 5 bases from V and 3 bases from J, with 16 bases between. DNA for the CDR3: TGTGCCAGCAGCGACGCCGGGGGTGGGGACACTGAAGCTTTCTTT. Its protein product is CASSDAGGGDTEAFF.

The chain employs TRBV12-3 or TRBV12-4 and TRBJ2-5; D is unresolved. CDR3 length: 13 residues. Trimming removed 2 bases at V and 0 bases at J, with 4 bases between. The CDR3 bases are TGTGCCAGCAGTTTACAGTACCAAGAGACCCAGTACTTC. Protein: CASSLQYQETQYF.

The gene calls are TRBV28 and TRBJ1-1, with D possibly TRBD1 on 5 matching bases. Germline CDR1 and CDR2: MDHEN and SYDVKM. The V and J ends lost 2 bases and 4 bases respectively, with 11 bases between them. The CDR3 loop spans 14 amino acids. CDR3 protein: CASSLKGSTTEAFF. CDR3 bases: TGTGCCAGCAGTTTAAAGGGGAGCACCACTGAAGCTTTCTTT.

In DNA, the CDR3 is TGTGCCAGTACTGAACTCGGGGTCGTTGGAAACACCATATATTTT. Its protein product is CASTELGVVGNTIYF. The chain has TRBV19 and TRBJ1-3; D is undetermined. Germline V lookup: CDR1 LNHDA, CDR2 SQIVND (reference sequence). The CDR3 has 15 amino acids. The V gene lost 7 bases and the J gene lost 3 bases, with 16 bases spanning the gap.

CDR3 sequence (DNA): TGTGCCAGCAGCCGAAGACAGGGAGGTTTAAATCAGCCCCAGCATTTT. It specifies CASSRRQGGLNQPQHF. V is TRBV7-8 and J is TRBJ1-5, with 7 bases fitting TRBD1. This CDR3 has 16 amino acids. Losses at the gene ends were 5 bases for V and 4 bases for J; bases not matched to a gene: 11. Per the germline V gene, CDR1 is SGHVS and CDR2 is FQNEAQ.

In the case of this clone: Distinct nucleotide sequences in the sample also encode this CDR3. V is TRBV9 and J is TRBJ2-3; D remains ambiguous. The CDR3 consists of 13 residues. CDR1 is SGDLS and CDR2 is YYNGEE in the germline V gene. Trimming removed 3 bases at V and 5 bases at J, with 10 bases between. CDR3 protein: CASSARGGDTQYF. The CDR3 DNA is TGTGCCAGCAGCGCACGAGGCGGAGATACGCAGTATTTT.

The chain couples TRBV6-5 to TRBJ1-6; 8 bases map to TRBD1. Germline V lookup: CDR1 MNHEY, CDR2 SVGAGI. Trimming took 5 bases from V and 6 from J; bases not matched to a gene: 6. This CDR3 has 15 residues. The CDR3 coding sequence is TGTGCCAGCAGTCAACCGGACAGGGCTAATTCACCCCTCCACTTT. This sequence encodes CASSQPDRANSPLHF.

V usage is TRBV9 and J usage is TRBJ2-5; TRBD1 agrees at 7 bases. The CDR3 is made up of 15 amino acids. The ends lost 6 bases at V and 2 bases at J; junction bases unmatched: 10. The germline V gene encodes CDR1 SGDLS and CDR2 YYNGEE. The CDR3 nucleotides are TGTGCCAGCAATAGACAGGGAACTTCTCAAGAGACCCAGTACTTC. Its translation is CASNRQGTSQETQYF.

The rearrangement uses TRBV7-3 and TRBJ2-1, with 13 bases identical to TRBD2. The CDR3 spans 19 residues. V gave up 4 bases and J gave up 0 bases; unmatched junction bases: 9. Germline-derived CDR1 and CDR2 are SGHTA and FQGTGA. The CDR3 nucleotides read TGTGCCAGCAGCTCAGGACTAGCGGGGGCCCCAAGCTCCTACAATGAGCAGTTCTTC. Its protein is CASSSGLAGAPSSYNEQFF.

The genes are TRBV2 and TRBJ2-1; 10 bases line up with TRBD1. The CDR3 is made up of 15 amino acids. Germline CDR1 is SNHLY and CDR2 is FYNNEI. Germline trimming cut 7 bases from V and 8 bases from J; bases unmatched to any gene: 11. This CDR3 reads CASKAGTGVRDEQFF. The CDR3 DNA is TGTGCCAGCAAAGCCGGGACAGGGGTTCGGGATGAGCAGTTCTTC.

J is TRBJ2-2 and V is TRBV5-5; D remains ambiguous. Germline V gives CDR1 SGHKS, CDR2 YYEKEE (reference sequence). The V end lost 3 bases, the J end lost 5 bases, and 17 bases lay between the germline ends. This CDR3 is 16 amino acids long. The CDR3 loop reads CASSSTRYIGTGELFF. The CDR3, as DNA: TGTGCCAGCAGCTCCACGAGATATATAGGTACCGGGGAGCTGTTTTTT. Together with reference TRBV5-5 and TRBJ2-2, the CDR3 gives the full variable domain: DAGVTQSPTHLIKTRGQQVTLRCSPISGHKSVSWYQQVLGQGPQFIFQYYEKEERGRGNFPDRFSARQFPNYSSELNVNALLLGDSALYLCASSSTRYIGTGELFFGEGSRLTVL.

CDR3 region: CASSYDRGRAEAFF. CDR3 in DNA: TGTGCCAGCAGTTATGACAGGGGGCGTGCTGAAGCTTTCTTT. The rearrangement uses TRBV7-3 and TRBJ1-1, with 10 bases fitting TRBD1. The CDR3 is made up of 14 amino acids. In germline, CDR1 is SGHTA, CDR2 FQGTGA. V lost 6 bases to trimming and J lost 6 bases; unmatched junction nucleotides: 7. Complete variable domain (other parts from reference TRBV7-3 and TRBJ1-1): GAGVSQTPSNKVTEKGKYVELRCDPISGHTALYWYRQSLGQGPEFLIYFQGTGAADDSGLPNDRFFAVRPEGSVSTLKIQRTERGDSAVYLCASSYDRGRAEAFFGQGTRLTVV.

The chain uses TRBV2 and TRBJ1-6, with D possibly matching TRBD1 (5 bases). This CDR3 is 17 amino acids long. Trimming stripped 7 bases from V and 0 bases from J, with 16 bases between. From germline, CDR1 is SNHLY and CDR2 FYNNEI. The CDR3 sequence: CASNYLGRGSYNSPLHF. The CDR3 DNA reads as TGTGCCAGCAACTATCTCGGGAGGGGCTCCTATAATTCACCCCTCCACTTT.

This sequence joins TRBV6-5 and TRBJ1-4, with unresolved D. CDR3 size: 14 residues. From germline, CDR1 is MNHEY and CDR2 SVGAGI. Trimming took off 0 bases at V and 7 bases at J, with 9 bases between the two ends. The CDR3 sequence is CASSYSAGVEKLFF. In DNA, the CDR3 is TGTGCCAGCAGTTACTCCGCGGGTGTTGAAAAACTGTTTTTT.

The CDR3 nucleotides read TGTGCCAGCAGTCCGCCGGGGGGCCTGGACAATGAGCAGTTCTTC. Translating it yields CASSPPGGLDNEQFF. The chain couples TRBV6-5 to TRBJ2-1; tentatively, D is TRBD2 (7 bases). Germline loops: CDR1 MNHEY, CDR2 SVGAGI. Between the trimmed V and J ends, which lost 5 bases and 5 bases, there was a span of 16 bases. The length of the CDR3 is 15 residues.

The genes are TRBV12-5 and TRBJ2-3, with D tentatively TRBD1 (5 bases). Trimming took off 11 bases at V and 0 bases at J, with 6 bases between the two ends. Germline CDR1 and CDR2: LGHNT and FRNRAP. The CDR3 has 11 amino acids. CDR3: CAGASTDTQYF. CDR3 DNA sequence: TGTGCTGGGGCTAGCACAGATACGCAGTATTTT.